This TCR beta chain was sequenced in a study of blood T cell repertoires in COVID-19. TCRdb's copy holds only in-frame clones and misses some; the assay was immunoSEQ multiplex PCR. The sample records roughly 110,000 clones, 75% to 90% being singletons. The TCR originated in a human donor in a cohort sampled during active COVID-19. Sequencing was carried out using peripheral blood.

The CDR3 here is CASSETVGHEQYF. The CDR3 bases are TGTGCCAGCAGTGAGACAGTGGGGCACGAGCAGTACTTC. The gene calls are TRBV6-1 and TRBJ2-7; tentatively, D is TRBD1 (5 bases). Trimming pared 3 bases from V and 5 bases from J, leaving 11 bases between. Germline V gives CDR1 MNHNS, CDR2 SASEGT. The CDR3 spans 13 residues.